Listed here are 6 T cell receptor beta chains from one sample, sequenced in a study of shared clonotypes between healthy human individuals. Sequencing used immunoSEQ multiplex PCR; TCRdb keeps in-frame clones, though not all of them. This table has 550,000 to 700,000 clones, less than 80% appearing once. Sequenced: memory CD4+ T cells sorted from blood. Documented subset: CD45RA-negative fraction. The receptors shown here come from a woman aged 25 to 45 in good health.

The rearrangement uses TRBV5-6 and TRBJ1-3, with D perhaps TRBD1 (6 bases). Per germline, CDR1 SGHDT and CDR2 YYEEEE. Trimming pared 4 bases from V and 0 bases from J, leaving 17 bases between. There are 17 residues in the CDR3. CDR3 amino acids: CASSLTGLGDSGNTIYF. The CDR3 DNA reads TGTGCCAGCAGCCTTACAGGGTTGGGGGACTCTGGAAACACCATATATTTT.

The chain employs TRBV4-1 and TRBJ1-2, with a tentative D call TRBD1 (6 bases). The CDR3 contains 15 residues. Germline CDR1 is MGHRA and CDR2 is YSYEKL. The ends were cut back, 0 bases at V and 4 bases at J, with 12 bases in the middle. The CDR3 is CASSQDGPRGYGYTF. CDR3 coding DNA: TGCGCCAGCAGCCAAGACGGGCCCAGGGGCTATGGCTACACCTTC.

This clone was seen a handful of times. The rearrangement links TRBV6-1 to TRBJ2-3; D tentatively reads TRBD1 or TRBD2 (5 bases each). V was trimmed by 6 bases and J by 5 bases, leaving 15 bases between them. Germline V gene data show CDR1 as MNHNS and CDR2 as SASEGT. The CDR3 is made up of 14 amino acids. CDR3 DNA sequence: TGTGCCAGCAGACAGAACGGGGCGCAAGATACGCAGTATTTT. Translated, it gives CASRQNGAQDTQYF.

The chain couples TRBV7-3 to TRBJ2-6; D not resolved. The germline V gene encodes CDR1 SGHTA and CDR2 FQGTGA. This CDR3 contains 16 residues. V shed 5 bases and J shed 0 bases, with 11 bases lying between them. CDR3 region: CASSRHGSSGANVLTF. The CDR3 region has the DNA TGTGCCAGCAGCCGACACGGAAGCTCTGGGGCCAACGTCCTGACTTTC.

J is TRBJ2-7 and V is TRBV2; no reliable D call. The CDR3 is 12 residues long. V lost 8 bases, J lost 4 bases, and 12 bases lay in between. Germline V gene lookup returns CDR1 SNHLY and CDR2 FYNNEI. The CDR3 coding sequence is TGTGCCAGCCGAACAGAGACGTACGAGCAGTACTTC. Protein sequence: CASRTETYEQYF.

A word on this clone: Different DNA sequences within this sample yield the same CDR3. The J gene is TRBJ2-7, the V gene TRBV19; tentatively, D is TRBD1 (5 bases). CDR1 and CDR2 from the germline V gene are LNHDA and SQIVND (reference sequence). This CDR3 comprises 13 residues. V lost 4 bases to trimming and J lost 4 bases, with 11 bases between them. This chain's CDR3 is CASSRPGNYEQYF. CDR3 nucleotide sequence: TGTGCCAGTAGTAGACCAGGGAATTACGAGCAGTACTTC.